This T cell receptor (beta chain) was identified during a study of T cell changes during pregnancy in multiple sclerosis. The protocol was immunoSEQ multiplex PCR, while the TCRdb copy is restricted to in-frame clones and leaves out a portion. The table records almost 95,000 clones, roughly 90% of them present only once. In germline, CDR1 is KGHSH, CDR2 LQKENI. The CDR3 contains 13 residues. Trimming removed 4 bases at V and 8 bases at J, with 11 bases between. The TCR was taken from a female donor with multiple sclerosis, enrolled in a pregnancy study. The chain links TRBV18 to TRBJ2-2; D gene ambiguous. Sequencing used peripheral blood, obtained in the first trimester of pregnancy. CDR3 DNA: TGTGCCAGCTCACAAAGAGGTGTTGGGGAGCTGTTTTTT. Protein: CASSQRGVGELFF. Full variable domain (missing parts from reference TRBV18 and TRBJ2-2): NAGVMQNPRHLVRRRGQEARLRCSPMKGHSHVYWYRQLPEEGLKFMVYLQKENIIDESGMPKERFSAEFPKEGPSILRIQQVVRGDSAAYFCASSQRGVGELFFGEGSRLTVL.